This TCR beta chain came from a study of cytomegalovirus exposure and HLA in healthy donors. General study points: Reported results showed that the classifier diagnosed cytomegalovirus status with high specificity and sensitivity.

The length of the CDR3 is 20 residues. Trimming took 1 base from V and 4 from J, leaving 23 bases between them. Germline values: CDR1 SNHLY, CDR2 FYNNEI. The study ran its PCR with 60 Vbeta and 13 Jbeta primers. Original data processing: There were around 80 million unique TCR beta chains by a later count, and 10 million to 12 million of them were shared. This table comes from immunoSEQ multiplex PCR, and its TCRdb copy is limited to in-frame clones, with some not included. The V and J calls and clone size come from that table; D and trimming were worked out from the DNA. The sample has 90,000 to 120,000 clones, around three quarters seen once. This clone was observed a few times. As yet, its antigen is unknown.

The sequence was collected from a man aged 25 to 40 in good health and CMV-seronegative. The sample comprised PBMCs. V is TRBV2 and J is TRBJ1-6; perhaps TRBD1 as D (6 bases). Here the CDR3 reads CASSEVEVDRWAVYNSPLHF. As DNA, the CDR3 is TGTGCCAGCAGTGAAGTAGAGGTTGACAGGTGGGCCGTATATAATTCACCCCTCCACTTT.